This T cell receptor beta chain was captured by sequencing in a study of blood T cell repertoires in COVID-19. Across the whole study: Nucleic acid was either cDNA or gDNA, and it came from T cells, B-cell-depleted T cells, or PBMCs.

The CDR3 extends over 15 amino acids. Germline CDR1 reads SGHTA; CDR2 reads FQGNSA. V trimming: 5 bases; J trimming: 8 bases; junction bases outside the gene matches: 12. Authors' analysis steps: Reference gene primer amplification gave estimated nucleated cell counts. This table comes from immunoSEQ multiplex PCR, and its TCRdb copy is limited to in-frame clones, with some not included. For V, J and clone size, that table is used; D and trimming come from the DNA. The repertoire holds 70,000 or so clones, approximately 90% seen once, with about 7% in the top ten. The sequence came from a woman of 80 years or more with active COVID-19. The chain is built from TRBV7-2 and TRBJ2-1; the match to TRBD2 covers 7 bases. Sequencing input: peripheral blood. CDR3 protein: CASSGRLAVIHEQFF. The CDR3, as DNA: TGTGCCAGCAGCGGGCGACTAGCTGTGATTCATGAGCAGTTCTTC.